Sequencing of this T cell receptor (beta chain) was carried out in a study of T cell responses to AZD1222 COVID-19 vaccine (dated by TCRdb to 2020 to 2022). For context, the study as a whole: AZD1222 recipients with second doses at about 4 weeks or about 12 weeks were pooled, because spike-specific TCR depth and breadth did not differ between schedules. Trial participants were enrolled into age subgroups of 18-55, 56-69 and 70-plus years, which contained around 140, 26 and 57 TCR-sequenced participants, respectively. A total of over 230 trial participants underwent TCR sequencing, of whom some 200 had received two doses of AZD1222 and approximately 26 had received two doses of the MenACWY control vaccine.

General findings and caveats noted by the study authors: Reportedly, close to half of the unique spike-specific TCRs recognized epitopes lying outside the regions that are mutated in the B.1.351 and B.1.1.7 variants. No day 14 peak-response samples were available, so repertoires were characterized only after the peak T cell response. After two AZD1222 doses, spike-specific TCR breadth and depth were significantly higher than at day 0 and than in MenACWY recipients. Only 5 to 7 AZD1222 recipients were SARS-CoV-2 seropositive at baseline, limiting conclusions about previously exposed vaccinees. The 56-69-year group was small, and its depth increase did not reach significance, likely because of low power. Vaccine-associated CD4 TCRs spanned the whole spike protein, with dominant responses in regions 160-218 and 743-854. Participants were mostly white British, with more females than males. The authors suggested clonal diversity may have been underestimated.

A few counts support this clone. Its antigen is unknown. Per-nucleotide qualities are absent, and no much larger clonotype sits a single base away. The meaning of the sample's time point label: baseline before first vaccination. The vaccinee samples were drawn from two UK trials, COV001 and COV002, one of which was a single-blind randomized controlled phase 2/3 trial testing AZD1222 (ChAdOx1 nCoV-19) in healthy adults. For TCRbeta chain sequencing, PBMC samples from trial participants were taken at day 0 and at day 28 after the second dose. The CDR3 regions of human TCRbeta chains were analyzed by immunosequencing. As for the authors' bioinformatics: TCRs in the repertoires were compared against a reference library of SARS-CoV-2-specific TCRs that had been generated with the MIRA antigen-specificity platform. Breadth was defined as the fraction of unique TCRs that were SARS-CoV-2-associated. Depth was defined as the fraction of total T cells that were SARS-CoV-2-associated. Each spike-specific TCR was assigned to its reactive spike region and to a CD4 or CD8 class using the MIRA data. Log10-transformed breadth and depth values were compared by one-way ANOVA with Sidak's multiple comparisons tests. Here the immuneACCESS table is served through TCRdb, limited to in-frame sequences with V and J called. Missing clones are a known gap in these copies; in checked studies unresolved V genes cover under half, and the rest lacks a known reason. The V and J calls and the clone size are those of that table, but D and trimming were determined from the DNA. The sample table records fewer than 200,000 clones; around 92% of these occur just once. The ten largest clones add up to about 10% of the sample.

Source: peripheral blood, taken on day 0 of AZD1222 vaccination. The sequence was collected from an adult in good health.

At the DNA level, the sequence is TGTGCCAGCAGACCTAAAGGACCCGGGGAGCTGTTTTTT. Protein translation: CASRPKGPGELFF. The chain is made from TRBV6-2 or TRBV6-3 and TRBJ2-2; there is no confident call for the D gene. V is pared back by 6 bases and J by 6 bases, with 11 bases lying between the germline termini. CDR1 and CDR2 were assigned from the germline V gene as MNHEY and SVGEGT. Its CDR3 holds 13 amino acids, cysteine through phenylalanine. The retained sequence is limited to the CDR3, 39 bases, with the frame set at the first base.